This entry concerns a single T cell receptor beta chain. What it binds is not known. The data derive from a study of cytomegalovirus exposure and HLA in healthy donors. Study-level findings and limits: Most TCR sequences were uncommon, yet certain public TCRs appeared in many donors.

The PCR was carried out with 60 Vbeta primers and 13 Jbeta primers. The data were produced by immunoSEQ multiplex PCR, yet TCRdb's version contains in-frame clones alone and is incomplete. The sample has 150,000 to 250,000 clones, approximately 78% seen once; the top ten hold 6.5%. The CDR3 runs 15 residues. Germline CDR1 and CDR2: SEHNR and FQNEAQ (reference sequence). The sequence came from a woman aged 50 to 60 in good health and CMV-seropositive. This chain joins TRBV7-9 and TRBJ2-5; perhaps TRBD2 as D (6 bases). The tail of the sequence fits TRBJ2-7 better, so the J call may be wrong. Input material: PBMCs. CDR3 region: CASSPAQGGHYEQYF. The CDR3 region has the DNA TGTGCCAGCAGCCCCGCCCAGGGAGGACACTACGAGCAGTACTTC.